This TCR beta chain is from a study of human T cells and chemical hapten exposure. Study information: Across its approximately 25 weeks, the study gave patients weekly diphenylcyclopropenone doses to the scalp.

Many counts were recorded for this clonotype. Each cDNA molecule in the library carried unique molecular identifiers. MiXCR, run by TCRdb on the RACE reads, gives a single entry per CDR3 protein. The data contain 80,000 to 100,000 distinct CDR3 sequences, roughly 10% of them seen just once; the ten biggest clones take up roughly 1%. The CDR3 sequence is 15 residues long. The V and J ends lost 0 bases and 0 bases, in that order; junction bases with no gene match: 0. The germline gives CDR1 KGHSH, CDR2 LQKENI. Noted time point: patch test 3, about 24 weeks after DPC sensitization. Regarding treatment: therapeutic diphenylcyclopropenone sensitization with weekly scalp DPC.

This material consisted of whole blood, taken in connection with sensitization to the hapten diphenylcyclopropenone (DPC). This chain connects TRBV18 to TRBJ2-7, with 9 bases fitting TRBD2. This receptor was identified in a woman younger than 45 with alopecia areata. Some clones in this sample may be carry-over from other donors' samples. DNA for the CDR3: TGTGCCAGCTCACCACCTAGCGGGAGCTCCTACGAGCAGTACGTC. Its protein is CASSPPSGSSYEQYV.